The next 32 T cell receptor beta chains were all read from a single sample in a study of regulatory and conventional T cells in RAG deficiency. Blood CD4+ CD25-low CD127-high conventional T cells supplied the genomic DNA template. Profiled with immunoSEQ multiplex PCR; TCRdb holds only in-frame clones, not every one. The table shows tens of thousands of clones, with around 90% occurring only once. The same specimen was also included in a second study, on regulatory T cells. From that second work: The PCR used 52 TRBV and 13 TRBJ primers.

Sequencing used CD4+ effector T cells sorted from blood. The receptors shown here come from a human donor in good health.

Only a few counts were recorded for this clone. The CDR3 DNA reads as TGCGCCAGCAGCAAAAGGACGGGACAAGCTGAAAAACTGTTTTTT. It specifies CASSKRTGQAEKLFF. The chain carries TRBV5-1 and TRBJ1-4; weak D call: TRBD1 (6 bases). V dropped 4 bases and J dropped 7 bases, with 17 bases sitting between them. In germline, CDR1 is SGHRS, CDR2 YFSETQ. The CDR3 runs 15 residues.

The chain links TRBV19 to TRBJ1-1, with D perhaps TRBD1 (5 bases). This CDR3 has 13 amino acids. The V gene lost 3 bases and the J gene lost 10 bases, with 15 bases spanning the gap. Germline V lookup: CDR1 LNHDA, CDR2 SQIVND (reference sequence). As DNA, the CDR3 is TGTGCCAGTAGTATGGAGGGGAAGGCGGCAGCTTTCTTT. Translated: CASSMEGKAAAFF.

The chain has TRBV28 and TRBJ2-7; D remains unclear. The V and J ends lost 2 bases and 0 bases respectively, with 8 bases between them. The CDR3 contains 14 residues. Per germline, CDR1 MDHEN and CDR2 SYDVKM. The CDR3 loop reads CASSLHPTSYEQYF. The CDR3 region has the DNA TGTGCCAGCAGTTTACACCCAACCTCCTACGAGCAGTACTTC.

CDR3 in amino acids: CASILRTGPEKLFF. The CDR3 DNA reads as TGTGCCAGCATTCTAAGGACAGGGCCTGAAAAACTGTTTTTT. This chain links TRBV11-2 with TRBJ1-4; 8 positions match TRBD1. V lost 7 bases to trimming and J lost 7 bases; unmatched junction nucleotides: 8. Germline lookup yields CDR1 SGHAT and CDR2 FQNNGV. This CDR3 is 14 amino acids long.

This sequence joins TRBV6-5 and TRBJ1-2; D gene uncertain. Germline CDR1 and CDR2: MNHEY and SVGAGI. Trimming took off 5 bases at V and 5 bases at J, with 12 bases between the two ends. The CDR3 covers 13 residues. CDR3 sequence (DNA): TGTGCCAGCAGTAAACCGGGATCTTATGGCTACACCTTC. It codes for CASSKPGSYGYTF.

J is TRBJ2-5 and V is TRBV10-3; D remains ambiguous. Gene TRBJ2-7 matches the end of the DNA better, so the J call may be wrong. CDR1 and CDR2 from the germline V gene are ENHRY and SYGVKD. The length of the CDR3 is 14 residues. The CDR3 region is CAISGKGSSYEQYF. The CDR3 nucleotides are TGTGCCATCAGTGGAAAGGGTTCCTCCTACGAGCAGTACTTC.

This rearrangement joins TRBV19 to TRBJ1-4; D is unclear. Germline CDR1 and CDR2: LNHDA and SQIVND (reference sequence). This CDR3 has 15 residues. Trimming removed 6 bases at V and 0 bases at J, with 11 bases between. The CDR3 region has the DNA TGTGCCAGTAGGAGAGGAGGAGCAACTAATGAAAAACTGTTTTTT. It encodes CASRRGGATNEKLFF. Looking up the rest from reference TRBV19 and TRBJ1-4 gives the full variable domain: DGGITQSPKYLFRKEGQNVTLSCEQNLNHDAMYWYRQDPGQGLRLIYYSQIVNDFQKGDIAEGYSVSREKKESFPLTVTSAQKNPTAFYLCASRRGGATNEKLFFGSGTQLSVL.

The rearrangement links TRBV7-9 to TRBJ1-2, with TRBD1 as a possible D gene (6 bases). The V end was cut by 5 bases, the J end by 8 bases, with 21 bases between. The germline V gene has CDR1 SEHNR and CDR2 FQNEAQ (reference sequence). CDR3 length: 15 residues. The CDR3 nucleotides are TGTGCCAGCAGCCCGCGGTGGGCAGGGGTAGTAGGCTACACCTTC. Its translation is CASSPRWAGVVGYTF.

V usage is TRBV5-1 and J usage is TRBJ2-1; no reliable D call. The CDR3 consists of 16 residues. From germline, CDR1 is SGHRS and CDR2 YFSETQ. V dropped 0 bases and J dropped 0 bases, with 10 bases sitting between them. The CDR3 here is CASSLAYSGSYNEQFF. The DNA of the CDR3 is TGCGCCAGCAGCTTGGCGTACAGTGGCTCCTACAATGAGCAGTTCTTC.

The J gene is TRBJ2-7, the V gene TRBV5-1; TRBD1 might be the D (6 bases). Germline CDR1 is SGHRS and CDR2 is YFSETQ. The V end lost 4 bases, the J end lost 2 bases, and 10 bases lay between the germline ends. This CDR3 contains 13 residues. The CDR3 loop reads CASSPGDTYEQYF. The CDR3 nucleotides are TGCGCCAGCAGCCCAGGGGATACCTACGAGCAGTACTTC. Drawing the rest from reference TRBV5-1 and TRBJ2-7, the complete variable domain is KAGVTQTPRYLIKTRGQQVTLSCSPISGHRSVSWYQQTPGQGLQFLFEYFSETQRNKGNFPGRFSGRQFSNSRSEMNVSTLELGDSALYLCASSPGDTYEQYFGPGTRLTVT.

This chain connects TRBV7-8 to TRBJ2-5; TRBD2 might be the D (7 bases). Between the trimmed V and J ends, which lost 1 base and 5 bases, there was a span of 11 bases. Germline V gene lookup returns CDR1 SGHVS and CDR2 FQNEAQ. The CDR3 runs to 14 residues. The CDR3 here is CASSLDGGRETQYF. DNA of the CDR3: TGTGCCAGCAGCTTAGACGGGGGGCGGGAGACCCAGTACTTC.

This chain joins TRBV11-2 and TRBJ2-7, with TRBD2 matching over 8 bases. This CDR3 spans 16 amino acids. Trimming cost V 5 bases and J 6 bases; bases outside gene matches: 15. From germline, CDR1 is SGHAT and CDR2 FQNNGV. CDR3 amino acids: CASSPRGREGGVEQYF. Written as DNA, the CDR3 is TGTGCCAGCAGCCCGAGGGGCCGGGAGGGAGGAGTCGAGCAGTACTTC.

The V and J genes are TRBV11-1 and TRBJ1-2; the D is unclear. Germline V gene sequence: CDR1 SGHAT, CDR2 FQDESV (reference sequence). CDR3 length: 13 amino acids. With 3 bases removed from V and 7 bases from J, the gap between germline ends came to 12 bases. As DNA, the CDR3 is TGTGCCAGCAGCTTGACGGGGATCCGTGGCTACACCTTC. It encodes CASSLTGIRGYTF. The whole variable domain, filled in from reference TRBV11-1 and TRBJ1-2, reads EAEVAQSPRYKITEKSQAVAFWCDPISGHATLYWYRQILGQGPELLVQFQDESVVDDSQLPKDRFSAERLKGVDSTLKIQPAELGDSAMYLCASSLTGIRGYTFGSGTRLTVV.

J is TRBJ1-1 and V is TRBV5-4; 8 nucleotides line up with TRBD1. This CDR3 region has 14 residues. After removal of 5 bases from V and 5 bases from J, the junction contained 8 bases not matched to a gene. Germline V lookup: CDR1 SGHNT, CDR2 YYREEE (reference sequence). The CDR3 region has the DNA TGTGCCAGCAGTCATGGACAGGGCGAGACTGAAGCTTTCTTT. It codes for CASSHGQGETEAFF.

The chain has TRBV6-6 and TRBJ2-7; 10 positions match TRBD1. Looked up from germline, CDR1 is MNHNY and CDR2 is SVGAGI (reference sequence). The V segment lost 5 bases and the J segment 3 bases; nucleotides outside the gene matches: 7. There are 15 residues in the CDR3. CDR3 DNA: TGTGCCAGCAGTCTCCGGGACAGGGGAGACTACGAGCAGTACTTC. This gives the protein CASSLRDRGDYEQYF.

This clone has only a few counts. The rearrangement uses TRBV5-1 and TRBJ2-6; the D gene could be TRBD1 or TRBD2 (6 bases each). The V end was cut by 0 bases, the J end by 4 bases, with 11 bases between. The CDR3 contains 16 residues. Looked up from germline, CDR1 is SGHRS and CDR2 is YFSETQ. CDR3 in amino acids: CASSLDGGLGANVLTF. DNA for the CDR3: TGCGCCAGCAGCTTGGATGGGGGGCTCGGGGCCAACGTCCTGACTTTC.

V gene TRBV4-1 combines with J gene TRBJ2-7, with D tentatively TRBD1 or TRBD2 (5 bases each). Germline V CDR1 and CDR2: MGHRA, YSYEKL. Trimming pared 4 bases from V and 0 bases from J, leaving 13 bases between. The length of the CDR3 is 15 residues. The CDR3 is CASSPGLLSSYEQYF. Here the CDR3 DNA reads TGCGCCAGCAGCCCGGGGCTCTTGAGCTCCTACGAGCAGTACTTC.

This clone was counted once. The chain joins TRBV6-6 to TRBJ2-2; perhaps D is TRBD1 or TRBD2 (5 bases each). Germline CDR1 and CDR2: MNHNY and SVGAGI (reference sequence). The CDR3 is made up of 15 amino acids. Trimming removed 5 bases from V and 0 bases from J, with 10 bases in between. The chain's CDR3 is CASSPGTANTGELFF. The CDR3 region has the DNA TGTGCCAGCAGTCCCGGGACGGCGAACACCGGGGAGCTGTTTTTT.

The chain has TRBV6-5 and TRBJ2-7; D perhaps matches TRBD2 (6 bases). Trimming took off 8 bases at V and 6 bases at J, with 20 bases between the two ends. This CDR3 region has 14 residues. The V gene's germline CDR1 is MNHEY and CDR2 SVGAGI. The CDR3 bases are TGTGCCAGCTCCCCGAGGACTATAAGAAGCGAGCAGTACTTC. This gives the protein CASSPRTIRSEQYF.

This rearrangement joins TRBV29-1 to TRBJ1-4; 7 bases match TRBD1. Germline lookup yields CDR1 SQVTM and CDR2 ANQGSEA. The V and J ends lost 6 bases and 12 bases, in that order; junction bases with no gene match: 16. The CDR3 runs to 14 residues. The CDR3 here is CSVAQQGFKGELFF. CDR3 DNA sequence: TGCAGCGTCGCCCAACAGGGGTTTAAAGGGGAACTGTTTTTT.

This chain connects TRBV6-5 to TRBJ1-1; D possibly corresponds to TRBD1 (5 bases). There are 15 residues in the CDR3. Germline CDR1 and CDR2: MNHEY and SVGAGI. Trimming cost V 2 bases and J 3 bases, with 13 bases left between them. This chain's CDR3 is CASSYLGRMYTEAFF. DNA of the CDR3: TGTGCCAGCAGTTACCTGGGACGGATGTACACTGAAGCTTTCTTT.

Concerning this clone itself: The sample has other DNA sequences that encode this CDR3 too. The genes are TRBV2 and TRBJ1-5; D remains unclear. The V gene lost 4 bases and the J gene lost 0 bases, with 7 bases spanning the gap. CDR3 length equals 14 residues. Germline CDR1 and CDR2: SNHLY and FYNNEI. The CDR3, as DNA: TGTGCCAGCAGTGCCAGTAATAGCAATCAGCCCCAGCATTTT. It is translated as CASSASNSNQPQHF.

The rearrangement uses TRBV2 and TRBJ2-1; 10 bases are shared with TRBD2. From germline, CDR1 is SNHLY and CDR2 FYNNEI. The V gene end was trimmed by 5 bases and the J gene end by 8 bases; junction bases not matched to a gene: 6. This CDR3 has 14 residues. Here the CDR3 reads CASSPSGGKDEQFF. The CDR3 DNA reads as TGTGCCAGCAGTCCTAGCGGGGGTAAGGATGAGCAGTTCTTC.

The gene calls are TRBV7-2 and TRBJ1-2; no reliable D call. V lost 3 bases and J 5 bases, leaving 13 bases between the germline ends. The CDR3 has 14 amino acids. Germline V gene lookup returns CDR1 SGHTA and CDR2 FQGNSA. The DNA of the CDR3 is TGTGCCAGCAGCTTCACCAGAGGAGGATATGGCTACACCTTC. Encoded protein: CASSFTRGGYGYTF.

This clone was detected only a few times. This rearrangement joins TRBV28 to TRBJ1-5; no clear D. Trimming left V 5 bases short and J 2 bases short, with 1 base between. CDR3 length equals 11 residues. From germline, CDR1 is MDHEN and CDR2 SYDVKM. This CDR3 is CASSRNQPQHF. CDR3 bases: TGTGCCAGCAGTCGCAATCAGCCCCAGCATTTT.

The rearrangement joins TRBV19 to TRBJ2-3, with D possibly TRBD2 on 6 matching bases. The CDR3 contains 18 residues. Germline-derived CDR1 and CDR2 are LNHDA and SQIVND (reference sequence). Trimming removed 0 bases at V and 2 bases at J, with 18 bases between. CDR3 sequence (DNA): TGTGCCAGTAGTATAGATCCCTCCCGGGGCGGGGCCACAGATACGCAGTATTTT. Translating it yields CASSIDPSRGGATDTQYF.

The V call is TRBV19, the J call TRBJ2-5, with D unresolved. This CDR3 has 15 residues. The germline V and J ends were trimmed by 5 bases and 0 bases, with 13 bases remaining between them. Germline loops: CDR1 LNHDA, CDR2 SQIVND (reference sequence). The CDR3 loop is CASSAGGSYQETQYF. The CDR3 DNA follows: TGTGCCAGTAGTGCAGGCGGAAGCTACCAAGAGACCCAGTACTTC.

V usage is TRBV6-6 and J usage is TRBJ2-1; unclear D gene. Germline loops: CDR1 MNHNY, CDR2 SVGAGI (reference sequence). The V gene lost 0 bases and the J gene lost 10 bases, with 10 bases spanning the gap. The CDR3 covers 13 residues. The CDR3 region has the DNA TGTGCCAGCAGTTACTCATCCCGGCGAGAGCAGTTCTTC. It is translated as CASSYSSRREQFF.

Here the CDR3 reads CASSHQTGESYEQYF. In DNA, the CDR3 is TGCGCCAGCAGCCACCAGACAGGGGAATCCTACGAGCAGTACTTC. J is TRBJ2-7 and V is TRBV4-3; 8 nucleotides line up with TRBD1. Germline CDR1 reads LGHNA; CDR2 reads YSLEER. The CDR3 has 15 amino acids. V lost 3 bases, J lost 1 base, and 5 bases stayed unmatched.

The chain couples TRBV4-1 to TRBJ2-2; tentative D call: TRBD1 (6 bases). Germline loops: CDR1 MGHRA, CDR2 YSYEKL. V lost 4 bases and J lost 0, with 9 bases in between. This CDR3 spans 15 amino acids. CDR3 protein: CASSRDTANTGELFF. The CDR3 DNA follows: TGCGCCAGCAGCCGGGACACAGCGAACACCGGGGAGCTGTTTTTT.

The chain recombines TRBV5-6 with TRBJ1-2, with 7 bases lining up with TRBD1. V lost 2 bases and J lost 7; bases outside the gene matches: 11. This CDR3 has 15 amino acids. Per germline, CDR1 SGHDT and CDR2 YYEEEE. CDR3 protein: CASSFGPGGVRGYTF. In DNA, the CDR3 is TGTGCCAGCAGCTTTGGACCAGGGGGAGTTCGTGGCTACACCTTC. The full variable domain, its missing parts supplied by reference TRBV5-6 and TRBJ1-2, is DAGVTQSPTHLIKTRGQQVTLRCSPKSGHDTVSWYQQALGQGPQFIFQYYEEEERQRGNFPDRFSGHQFPNYSSELNVNALLLGDSALYLCASSFGPGGVRGYTFGSGTRLTVV.

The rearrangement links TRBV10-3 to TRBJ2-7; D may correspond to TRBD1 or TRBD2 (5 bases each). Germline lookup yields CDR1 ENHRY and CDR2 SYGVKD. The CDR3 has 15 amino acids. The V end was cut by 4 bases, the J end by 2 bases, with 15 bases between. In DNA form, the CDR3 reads TGTGCCATCAGTGCCGGGACCGATAAAACCTACGAGCAGTACTTC. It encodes CAISAGTDKTYEQYF.